The text below deals with one T cell receptor (beta chain). Antigen specificity is unknown. This specimen belongs to a study of vaccination and CD4 T cells after COVID-19. Across the study: The peptides that stimulated the cells were overlapping spike peptides from SARS-CoV-2, HCoV-NL63, HCoV-OC43 and HCoV-229E. General study results and limits: The great majority, 304 of 307 vaccine-specific clones, proved spike mono-reactive in convalescent patients.

The Oncomine TCR Beta short-read assay was what sequenced the DNA obtained from cultured CD4+ T cells. In this case, cultured CD4+ T cells provided the extracted genomic DNA. In TCRdb, the PCR reads were re-called with MiXCR into one record per CDR3 protein. Seen here are 20,000 to 30,000 distinct CDR3 sequences, around 30% observed once, and the top ten hold around 3.3%. Regarding time point: late sampling 161 to 241 days after vaccination in a few convalescent patients. As for treatment: approximately nine-day PBMC culture with coronavirus spike peptide pools or control peptides (ViraFEST assay). The TCR originated in a human donor who had recovered from COVID-19. The specimen was CD4+ T cells from blood, cultured in vitro, collected about 7 months after SARS-CoV-2 vaccination.

CDR3 nucleotide sequence: TGCAGTGCTCAGCGGGGTCCCCAAGAGACCCAGTACTTC. Its translation is CSAQRGPQETQYF. The rearrangement uses TRBV20-1 and TRBJ2-5; 7 bases line up with TRBD2. V dropped 5 bases and J dropped 1; count of bases not matched to a gene: 4. The CDR3 is 13 amino acids. CDR1 is DFQATT and CDR2 is SNEGSKA in the germline V gene (reference sequence).